This T cell receptor beta chain was sequenced during a study of control samples from healthy donors and cancer patients. Here immunoSEQ multiplex PCR was the method, and the copy in TCRdb shows in-frame clones only, minus some. The sample holds just over 150,000 clones, over 85% seen once. The origin of this receptor is a woman aged 40 to 50 in good health. The material sequenced was blood.

The CDR3 nucleotides read TGTGCCAGCAGCTTACGGGGCGTCGAGGAAGCTTTCTTT. Translating gives CASSLRGVEEAFF. The chain combines TRBV7-2 with TRBJ1-1; a possible D gene is TRBD1 (5 bases). Trimming pared 2 bases from V and 8 bases from J, leaving 12 bases between. The CDR3 extends over 13 amino acids. In germline, CDR1 is SGHTA, CDR2 FQGNSA.